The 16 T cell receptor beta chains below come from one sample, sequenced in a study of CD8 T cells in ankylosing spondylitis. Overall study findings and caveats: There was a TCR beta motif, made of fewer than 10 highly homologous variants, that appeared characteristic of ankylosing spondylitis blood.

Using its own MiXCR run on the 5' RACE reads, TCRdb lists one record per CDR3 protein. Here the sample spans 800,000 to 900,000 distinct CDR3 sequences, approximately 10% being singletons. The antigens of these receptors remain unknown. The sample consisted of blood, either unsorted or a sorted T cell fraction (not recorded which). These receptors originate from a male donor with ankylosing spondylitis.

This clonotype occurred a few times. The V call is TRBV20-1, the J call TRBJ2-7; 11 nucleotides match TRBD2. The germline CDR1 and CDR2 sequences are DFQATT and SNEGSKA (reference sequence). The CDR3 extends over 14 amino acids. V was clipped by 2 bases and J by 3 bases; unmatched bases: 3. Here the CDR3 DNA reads TGCAGTGCTAGACCGGGACTAGCGGTCTACGAGCAGTACTTC. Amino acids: CSARPGLAVYEQYF.

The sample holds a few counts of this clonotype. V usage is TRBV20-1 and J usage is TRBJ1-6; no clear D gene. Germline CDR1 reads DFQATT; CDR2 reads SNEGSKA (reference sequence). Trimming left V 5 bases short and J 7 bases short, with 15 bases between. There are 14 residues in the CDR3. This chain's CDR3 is CSAQKVGGNSPLHF. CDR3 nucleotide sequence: TGCAGTGCTCAGAAAGTGGGCGGGAATTCACCCCTCCACTTT.

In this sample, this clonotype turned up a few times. CDR3 nucleotides: TGTGCCAGCAGCGTAGGACTCGGGGGCTACGAGCAGTACTTC. It codes for CASSVGLGGYEQYF. V and J are TRBV9 and TRBJ2-7, with TRBD2 as a possible D gene (6 bases). The V gene lost 0 bases and the J gene lost 3 bases, with 10 bases spanning the gap. The germline V gene has CDR1 SGDLS and CDR2 YYNGEE. The CDR3 extends over 14 amino acids. Full variable domain (remainder filled in from reference TRBV9 and TRBJ2-7): DSGVTQTPKHLITATGQRVTLRCSPRSGDLSVYWYQQSLDQGLQFLIQYYNGEERAKGNILERFSAQQFPDLHSELNLSSLELGDSALYFCASSVGLGGYEQYFGPGTRLTVT.

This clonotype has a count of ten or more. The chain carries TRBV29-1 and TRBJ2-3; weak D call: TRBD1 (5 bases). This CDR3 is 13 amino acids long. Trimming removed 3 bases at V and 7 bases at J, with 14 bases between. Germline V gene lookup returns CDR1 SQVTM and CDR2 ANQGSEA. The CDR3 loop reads CSVDGRVAYTQYF. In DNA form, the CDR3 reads TGCAGCGTTGATGGCAGGGTCGCTTATACGCAGTATTTT.

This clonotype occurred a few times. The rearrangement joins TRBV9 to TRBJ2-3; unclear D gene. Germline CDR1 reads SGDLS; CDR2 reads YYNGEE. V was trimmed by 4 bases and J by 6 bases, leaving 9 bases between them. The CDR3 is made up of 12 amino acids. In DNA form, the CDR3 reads TGTGCCAGCAGCATAATTGGTGATACGCAGTATTTT. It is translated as CASSIIGDTQYF. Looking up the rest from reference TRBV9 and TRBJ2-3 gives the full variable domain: DSGVTQTPKHLITATGQRVTLRCSPRSGDLSVYWYQQSLDQGLQFLIQYYNGEERAKGNILERFSAQQFPDLHSELNLSSLELGDSALYFCASSIIGDTQYFGPGTRLTVL.

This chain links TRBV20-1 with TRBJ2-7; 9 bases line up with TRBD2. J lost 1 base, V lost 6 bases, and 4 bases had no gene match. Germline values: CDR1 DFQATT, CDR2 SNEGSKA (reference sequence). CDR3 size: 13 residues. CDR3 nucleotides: TGCAGTGCCGAGCGGGGGGAATCCTACGAGCAGTACTTC. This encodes CSAERGESYEQYF.

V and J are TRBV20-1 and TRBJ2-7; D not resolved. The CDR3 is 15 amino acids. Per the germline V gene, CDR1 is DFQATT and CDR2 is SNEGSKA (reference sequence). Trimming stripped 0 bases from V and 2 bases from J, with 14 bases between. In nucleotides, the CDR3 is TGCAGTGCTAGAGATCCCCATGGGGTTCCCTACGAGCAGTACTTC. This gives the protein CSARDPHGVPYEQYF.

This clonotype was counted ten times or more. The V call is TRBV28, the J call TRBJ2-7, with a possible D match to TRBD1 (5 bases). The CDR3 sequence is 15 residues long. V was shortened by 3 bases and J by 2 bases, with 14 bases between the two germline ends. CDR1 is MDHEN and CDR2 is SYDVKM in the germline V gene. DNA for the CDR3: TGTGCCAGCAGTTTTTCCAGGACACAGACCTACGAGCAGTACTTC. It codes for CASSFSRTQTYEQYF.

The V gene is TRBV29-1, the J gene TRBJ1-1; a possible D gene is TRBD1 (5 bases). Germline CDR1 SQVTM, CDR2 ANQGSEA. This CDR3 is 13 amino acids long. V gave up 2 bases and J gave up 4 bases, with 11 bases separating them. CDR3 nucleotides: TGCAGCGTTGAACGGGGCCTGGGCACTGAAGCTTTCTTT. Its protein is CSVERGLGTEAFF.

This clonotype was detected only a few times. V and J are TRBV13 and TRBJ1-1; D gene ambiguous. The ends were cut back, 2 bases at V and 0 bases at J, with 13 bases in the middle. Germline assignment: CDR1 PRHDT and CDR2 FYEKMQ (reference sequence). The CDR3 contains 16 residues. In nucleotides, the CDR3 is TGTGCCAGCAGCTTAAATTTACTTACCATGAACACTGAAGCTTTCTTT. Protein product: CASSLNLLTMNTEAFF.

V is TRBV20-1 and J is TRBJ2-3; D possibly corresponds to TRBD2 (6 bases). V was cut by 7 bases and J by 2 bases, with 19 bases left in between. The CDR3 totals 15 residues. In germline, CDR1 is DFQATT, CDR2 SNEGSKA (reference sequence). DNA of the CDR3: TGCAGTGTTGTACCGGGGGACCTTTTCACAGATACGCAGTATTTT. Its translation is CSVVPGDLFTDTQYF.

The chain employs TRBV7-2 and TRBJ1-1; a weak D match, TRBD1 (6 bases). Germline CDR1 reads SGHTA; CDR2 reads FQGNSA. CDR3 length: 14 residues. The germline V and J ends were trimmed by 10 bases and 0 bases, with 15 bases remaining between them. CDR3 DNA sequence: TGTGCCACCGAGGACAGTAATATGAACACTGAAGCTTTCTTT. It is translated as CATEDSNMNTEAFF.

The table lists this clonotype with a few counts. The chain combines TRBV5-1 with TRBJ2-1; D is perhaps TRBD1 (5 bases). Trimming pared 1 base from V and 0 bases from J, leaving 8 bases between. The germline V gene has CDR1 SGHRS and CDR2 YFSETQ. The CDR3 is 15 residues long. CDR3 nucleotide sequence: TGCGCCAGCAGCTTGCAGGGTTTCTCCTACAATGAGCAGTTCTTC. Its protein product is CASSLQGFSYNEQFF.

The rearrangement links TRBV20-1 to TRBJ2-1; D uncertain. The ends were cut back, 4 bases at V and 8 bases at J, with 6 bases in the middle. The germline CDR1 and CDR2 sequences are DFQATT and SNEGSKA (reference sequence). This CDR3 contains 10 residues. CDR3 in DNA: TGCAGTGCTACCCTACATGAGCAGTTCTTC. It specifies CSATLHEQFF.

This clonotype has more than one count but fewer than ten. CDR3 region: CASSHISGRGNNEQFF. CDR3 coding DNA: TGCGCCAGCAGCCATATTAGCGGGAGAGGGAACAATGAGCAGTTCTTC. The chain has TRBV4-1 and TRBJ2-1; 9 bases fit TRBD2. Per germline, CDR1 MGHRA and CDR2 YSYEKL. The length of the CDR3 is 16 residues. With V trimmed by 3 bases and J by 5 bases, 8 bases remained unmatched.

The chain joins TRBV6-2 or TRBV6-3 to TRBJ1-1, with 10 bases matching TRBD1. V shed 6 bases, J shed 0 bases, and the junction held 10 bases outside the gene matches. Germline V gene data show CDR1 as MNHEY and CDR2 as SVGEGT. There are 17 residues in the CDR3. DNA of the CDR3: TGTGCCAGCAGACGGGGGACAGGGGCCATCTTGAACACTGAAGCTTTCTTT. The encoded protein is CASRRGTGAILNTEAFF.